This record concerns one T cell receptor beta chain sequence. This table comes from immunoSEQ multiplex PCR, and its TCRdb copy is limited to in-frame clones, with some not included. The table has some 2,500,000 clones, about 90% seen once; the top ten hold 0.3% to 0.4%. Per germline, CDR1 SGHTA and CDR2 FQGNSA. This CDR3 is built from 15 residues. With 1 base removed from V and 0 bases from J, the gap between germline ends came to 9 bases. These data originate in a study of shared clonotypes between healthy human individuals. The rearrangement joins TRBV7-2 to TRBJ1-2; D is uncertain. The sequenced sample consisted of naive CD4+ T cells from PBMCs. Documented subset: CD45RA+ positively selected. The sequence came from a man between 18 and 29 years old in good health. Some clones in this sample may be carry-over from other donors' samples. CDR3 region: CASSLVWQSNYGYTF. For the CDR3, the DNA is TGTGCCAGCAGCTTAGTATGGCAGTCTAACTATGGCTACACCTTC.